The 14 T cell receptor beta chains reported below all come from one sample, sequenced in a study of tumor-infiltrating lymphocytes in localized non-small cell lung cancer. Using immunoSEQ multiplex PCR, the repertoire was profiled, and TCRdb retains in-frame clones only, with some absent. The profile covers about 3,000 clones, with 52% appearing a single time and over 9.5% taken by the ten largest. Sequencing was performed on uninvolved lung tissue not adjacent to the tumor. Receptor source: a human donor with non-small cell lung cancer.

V is TRBV2 and J is TRBJ2-1; D gene uncertain. Germline CDR1 reads SNHLY; CDR2 reads FYNNEI. The CDR3 covers 10 residues. V was trimmed by 6 bases and J by 5 bases, leaving 2 bases between them. The CDR3 reads CASRDNEQFF. CDR3 bases: TGTGCCAGCAGGGACAATGAGCAGTTCTTC.

Only one count was recorded for this clone. V gene TRBV30 combines with J gene TRBJ1-3, with D maybe TRBD1 (6 bases). Germline V gene sequence: CDR1 GTSNPN, CDR2 SVGIG (reference sequence). The CDR3 is 12 residues long. The V gene lost 4 bases and the J gene lost 7 bases, with 11 bases spanning the gap. The CDR3 bases are TGTGCCTGGAATACAGGGCTCAACACCATATATTTT. Protein: CAWNTGLNTIYF.

This clone has just a few counts. A read error may account for a junction end that differs from germline. The chain links TRBV6-1 to TRBJ2-5, with a weak D call TRBD1 (6 bases). Germline V CDR1 and CDR2: MNHNS, SASEGT. The CDR3 has 12 residues. The CDR3 loop reads CASSETGLNLNF. Written as DNA, the CDR3 is TGTGCCAGCAGTGAGACAGGACTCAACTTAAACTTC.

The genes are TRBV28 and TRBJ2-3, with 7 bases aligning to TRBD1. The CDR3 is made up of 13 amino acids. V was pared by 7 bases and J by 1 base, with 2 bases of the junction left unmatched. Germline lookup yields CDR1 MDHEN and CDR2 SYDVKM. CDR3 in DNA: TGTGCCAGCAACAGGGGTGGCACAGATACGCAGTATTTT. It codes for CASNRGGTDTQYF.

This clone was observed a few times. The chain is built from TRBV19 and TRBJ1-5, with 9 positions matching TRBD1. CDR1 LNHDA and CDR2 SQIVND come from the germline V gene (reference sequence). The CDR3 is made up of 17 amino acids. Losses at the gene ends were 6 bases for V and 1 base for J; bases not matched to a gene: 10. CDR3 nucleotide sequence: TGTGCCAGTAGCTCCCGGGACAGGGTGGGAAGCAATCAGCCCCAGCATTTT. Translation gives CASSSRDRVGSNQPQHF.

The genes are TRBV27 and TRBJ2-4; a weak D match, TRBD2 (6 bases). Germline-derived CDR1 and CDR2 are MNHEY and SMNVEV (reference sequence). Trimming shortened V by 3 bases and J by 2 bases, and 14 bases separated the two germline ends. The length of the CDR3 is 16 residues. This CDR3 is CASSLGGMVSKNIQYF. For the CDR3, the DNA is TGTGCCAGCAGTTTGGGGGGAATGGTTTCCAAAAACATTCAGTACTTC.

This clone has a handful of counts. The gene calls are TRBV11-3 and TRBJ2-1; D perhaps matches TRBD1 (6 bases). The length of the CDR3 is 12 residues. Trimming pared 5 bases from V and 13 bases from J, leaving 15 bases between. Germline lookup yields CDR1 SGHNT and CDR2 YENEEA. CDR3 in amino acids: CASSTRDNLQFF. In DNA, the CDR3 is TGTGCCAGCAGCACCCGGGACAACCTCCAGTTCTTC.

This chain connects TRBV2 to TRBJ2-7; D may match TRBD1 or TRBD2 (5 bases each). The germline V gene encodes CDR1 SNHLY and CDR2 FYNNEI. The V gene lost 8 bases and the J gene lost 3 bases, with 14 bases spanning the gap. The length of the CDR3 is 13 residues. CDR3 sequence: CASFRDESYEQYF. The DNA for the CDR3 is TGTGCCAGCTTCCGGGACGAAAGCTACGAGCAGTACTTC.

The rearrangement uses TRBV5-1 and TRBJ2-5, with D perhaps matching TRBD1 (5 bases). The CDR3 loop spans 14 amino acids. Germline CDR1 SGHRS, CDR2 YFSETQ. With 4 bases removed from V and 0 bases from J, the gap between germline ends came to 10 bases. CDR3 protein: CASSPGHYQETQYF. The CDR3 DNA follows: TGCGCCAGCAGCCCCGGACACTACCAAGAGACCCAGTACTTC.

The chain is built from TRBV7-3 and TRBJ2-6; 12 bases match TRBD1. Germline V gives CDR1 SGHTA, CDR2 FQGTGA. Trimming at V came to 5 bases and at J to 2 bases, leaving 4 bases not matched to a gene. The CDR3 is 17 amino acids. The CDR3 DNA reads as TGTGCCAGCAGCCTCGGGACAGGGGGCACTGGGGCCAACGTCCTGACTTTC. Encoded protein: CASSLGTGGTGANVLTF. Using reference TRBV7-3 and TRBJ2-6 for the parts outside the CDR3, the full variable domain is GAGVSQTPSNKVTEKGKYVELRCDPISGHTALYWYRQSLGQGPEFLIYFQGTGAADDSGLPNDRFFAVRPEGSVSTLKIQRTERGDSAVYLCASSLGTGGTGANVLTFGAGSRLTVL.

The chain carries TRBV30 and TRBJ1-2, with D possibly TRBD1 on 5 matching bases. The CDR3 is made up of 13 amino acids. V shed 3 bases and J shed 4 bases, with 12 bases lying between them. Looked up from germline, CDR1 is GTSNPN and CDR2 is SVGIG (reference sequence). This CDR3 is CAWSAGSLYGYTF. The CDR3 coding sequence is TGTGCCTGGAGCGCAGGGAGCCTCTATGGCTACACCTTC.

The chain combines TRBV6-6 with TRBJ2-5, with D perhaps TRBD1 (6 bases). The CDR3 loop spans 14 amino acids. Germline V gives CDR1 MNHNY, CDR2 SVGAGI (reference sequence). With 5 bases removed from V and 5 bases from J, the gap between germline ends came to 15 bases. CDR3 nucleotides: TGTGCCAGCAGTCGAACGACAGGCTCGGAGACCCAGTACTTC. It translates to CASSRTTGSETQYF.

The chain links TRBV5-8 to TRBJ2-1; 9 bases are a match to TRBD1. The germline V gene encodes CDR1 SGHTS and CDR2 YDEGEE. The CDR3 loop spans 15 amino acids. V lost 0 bases, J lost 4 bases, and 2 bases stayed unmatched. This chain's CDR3 is CASSLGQGGYNEQFF. The DNA for the CDR3 is TGTGCCAGCAGCTTGGGACAGGGGGGATACAATGAGCAGTTCTTC.

The rearrangement joins TRBV2 to TRBJ2-7, with D hard to call. Trimming pared 5 bases from V and 6 bases from J, leaving 14 bases between. In germline, CDR1 is SNHLY, CDR2 FYNNEI. This CDR3 comprises 13 residues. CDR3 DNA sequence: TGTGCCAGCAGTCCAGAGTCCAGAACCGAGCAGTACTTC. Translating it yields CASSPESRTEQYF.